These 4 T cell receptor beta chains came from one sample sequenced in a study of cytomegalovirus exposure and HLA in healthy donors. The primer mix had 60 Vbeta and 13 Jbeta primers. Clones were read by immunoSEQ multiplex PCR, and TCRdb kept only the in-frame ones, dropping some. This sample has 120,000 or so clones; about 78% occur once, and the top ten carry around 3.7%. Sample: PBMCs. The receptors derive from a young man in good health and CMV-seronegative.

The CDR3 region is CASSVGGTGSSGNTIYF. The CDR3 DNA sequence: TGTGCCAGCAGCGTAGGGGGGACAGGGTCCTCTGGAAACACCATATATTTT. This chain joins TRBV9 and TRBJ1-3; 9 bases are a match to TRBD1. CDR3 length: 17 residues. The ends lost 0 bases at V and 0 bases at J; junction bases unmatched: 4. The germline V gene has CDR1 SGDLS and CDR2 YYNGEE.

This chain links TRBV5-4 with TRBJ1-1, with D uncertain. CDR3 length: 14 amino acids. Trimming stripped 1 base from V and 0 bases from J, with 7 bases between. Germline loops: CDR1 SGHNT, CDR2 YYREEE (reference sequence). The CDR3 DNA reads TGTGCCAGCAGCTTGTTCCAGATGAACACTGAAGCTTTCTTT. It translates to CASSLFQMNTEAFF.

The chain couples TRBV4-1 to TRBJ2-3; 7 positions agree with TRBD2. Germline CDR1 and CDR2: MGHRA and YSYEKL. Trimming removed 6 bases from V and 14 bases from J; junction bases left unmatched: 17. The CDR3 covers 14 residues. The DNA for the CDR3 is TGCGCCAGCAGTTCCGATAGCGGGCGGGTGGTTCTGTATTTT. The encoded protein is CASSSDSGRVVLYF.

This chain joins TRBV7-9 and TRBJ1-2, with 8 nucleotides matching TRBD1. Germline V CDR1 and CDR2: SEHNR, FQNEAQ (reference sequence). This CDR3 spans 13 amino acids. V shed 1 base, J shed 8 bases, and the junction held 3 bases outside the gene matches. The CDR3 loop is CASSLETGDGYTF. DNA for the CDR3: TGTGCCAGCAGCTTAGAGACAGGGGACGGCTACACCTTC.